What follows is one T cell receptor (beta chain) and its context. In the PCR, 60 Vbeta and 13 Jbeta primers were used. The data were produced by immunoSEQ multiplex PCR, yet TCRdb's version contains in-frame clones alone and is incomplete. The repertoire holds just over 200,000 clones, with just under 70% as singletons. This entry belongs to a study of cytomegalovirus exposure and HLA in healthy donors. The germline V gene has CDR1 SNHLY and CDR2 FYNNEI. Trimming pared 5 bases from V and 9 bases from J, leaving 20 bases between. This CDR3 region has 14 residues. This clonotype originated in a man in his forties or fifties in good health and CMV-seropositive. This chain connects TRBV2 to TRBJ2-7; the D gene is possibly TRBD1 (6 bases). The sample taken for sequencing was PBMCs. The CDR3 coding sequence is TGTGCCAGCAGTTCCGGGTCAGGGGATCCGGGGCAGTACTTC. Translating it yields CASSSGSGDPGQYF.